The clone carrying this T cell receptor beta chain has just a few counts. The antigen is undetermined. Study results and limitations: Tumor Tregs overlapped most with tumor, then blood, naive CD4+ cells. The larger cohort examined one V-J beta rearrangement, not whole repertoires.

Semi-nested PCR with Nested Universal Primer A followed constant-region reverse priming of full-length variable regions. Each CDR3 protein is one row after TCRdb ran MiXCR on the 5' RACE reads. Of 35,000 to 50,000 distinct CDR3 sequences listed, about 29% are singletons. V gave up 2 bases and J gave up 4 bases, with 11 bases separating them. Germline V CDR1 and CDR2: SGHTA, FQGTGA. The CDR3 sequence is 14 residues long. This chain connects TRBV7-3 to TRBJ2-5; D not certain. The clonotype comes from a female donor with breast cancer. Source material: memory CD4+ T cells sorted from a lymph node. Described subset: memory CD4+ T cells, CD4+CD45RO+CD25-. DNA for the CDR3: TGTGCCAGCAGCTTAGTGGGAATGGGAGAGACCCAGTACTTC. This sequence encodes CASSLVGMGETQYF.